Following are 10 T cell receptor beta chains from one sample sequenced in a study of tumor and adjacent non-tumor tissue in lung cancer. The library came from three nested PCR rounds adapted from ARM-PCR protocols. One entry per CDR3 protein, called by TCRdb with MiXCR from the multiplex PCR reads. The data show 90,000 to 100,000 distinct CDR3 sequences, about 80% seen once. RNA was extracted from bulk tissue without any cell sorting. This non-tumor lung sample came from over 3 cm beyond the tumor edge. Material for sequencing was distant non-tumor lung tissue. These receptor sequences come from a man aged 55 to 70 with small cell lung cancer.

Concerning this clonotype: This may come from a read error, since a much larger clone is one base off. The chain combines TRBV20-1 with TRBJ1-1; no firm D call. The V gene's germline CDR1 is DFQATT and CDR2 SNEGSKA (reference sequence). The CDR3 length is 13 residues. The CDR3 is CNARDPGKLEAFF. CDR3 bases: TGCAATGCTAGAGACCCGGGGAAACTTGAAGCTTTCTTT.

In regard to this clonotype: This is likely a read error, given that the CDR3 carries no conserved phenylalanine or tryptophan at its end. The chain carries TRBV4-1 and TRBJ2-7, with D maybe TRBD1 (5 bases). Per germline, CDR1 MGHRA and CDR2 YSYEKL. V lost 4 bases and J 0 bases, leaving 10 bases between the germline ends. The CDR3 consists of 14 residues. The CDR3 reads CASSLTESSYEQYI. DNA for the CDR3: TGCGCCAGCAGCCTGACAGAGAGCTCCTACGAGCAGTACATC.

As to this clonotype: A junction end diverges from the germline sequence, so it may reflect a read error. The rearrangement joins TRBV12-3 or TRBV12-4 to TRBJ1-1; D is ambiguous. CDR3 size: 15 residues. CDR3 DNA sequence: TGTGCCTGCAGCCTACCCCCAACAGTGAACACTGAAGCTTTCTTT. It yields the protein CACSLPPTVNTEAFF.

Comment on this clonotype: At one end the junction does not follow the germline gene, possibly because of a read error. The V call is TRBV29-1, the J call TRBJ1-5; 9 bases align to TRBD1. The germline V gene encodes CDR1 SQVTM and CDR2 ANQGSEA. CDR3 size: 13 residues. CDR3 sequence (DNA): TGTAGCTTTGGAGGGACAGGGAACCAGCCCCAGCATTTT. Translation gives CSFGGTGNQPQHF.

In this sample, this clonotype turned up once. This may be a read error, as it is one base from a much larger clone. The chain couples TRBV20-1 to TRBJ1-1, with 10 bases identical to TRBD1. This CDR3 has 14 residues. Germline CDR1 DFQATT, CDR2 SNEGSKA (reference sequence). The CDR3, as DNA: TGCACTGCTTGGGGACAGGGGTCGGTGACTGAAGCTTTCTTT. Its translation is CTAWGQGSVTEAFF.

About this clonotype: This may stem from a read error, because a much larger clone lies one nucleotide away. The chain couples TRBV28 to TRBJ1-2, with a weak D call TRBD1 (6 bases). CDR1 is MDHEN and CDR2 is SYDVKM in the germline V gene. The CDR3 length is 14 residues. V dropped 2 bases and J dropped 10 bases, with 17 bases sitting between them. In DNA, the CDR3 is TGTGCCAGCAGTTTAATCCGCAGGGGAGGAGCCTACACCTTC. As protein: CASSLIRRGGAYTF.

The CDR3 nucleotides read TGTGCCAGCAGCTTAGGACAGGGGGCACGATACAAGCAGTTCTTC. Translation gives CASSLGQGARYKQFF. V usage is TRBV11-3 and J usage is TRBJ2-7; TRBD1 matches 10 bases. The closer fit of TRBJ2-1 to the DNA end suggests the J call may be wrong. The germline gives CDR1 SGHNT, CDR2 YENEEA. This CDR3 region has 15 residues.

The chain recombines TRBV10-3 with TRBJ2-7; no clear D gene. Germline values: CDR1 ENHRY, CDR2 SYGVKD. This CDR3 region has 13 residues. In DNA form, the CDR3 reads TGTGCCATCGGTGAACTCCTAGGGTGGGAGCAGTACGTC. The encoded protein is CAIGELLGWEQYV.

The genes are TRBV2 and TRBJ1-2; 7 positions match TRBD1. V shed 5 bases and J 10 bases; nucleotides not matched to a gene: 13. The CDR3 loop spans 14 amino acids. CDR1 is SNHLY, CDR2 FYNNEI, per germline. CDR3 sequence: CASSSPQGVADYTF. The CDR3 DNA is TGTGCCAGCAGTTCTCCCCAGGGGGTGGCTGACTACACCTTC.

The CDR3 loop is CTANMGPYNEQFF. In nucleotides, the CDR3 is TGCACCGCCAACATGGGGCCTTACAATGAGCAGTTCTTC. The chain links TRBV29-1 to TRBJ2-1; D is perhaps TRBD1 (5 bases). Germline CDR1 and CDR2: SQVTM and ANQGSEA. This CDR3 contains 13 residues.